The entry that follows covers one T cell receptor beta chain sequence. Isolated RNA was reverse transcribed into cDNA used as the sequencing template. Repertoires were generated with immunoSEQ multiplex PCR, while TCRdb's copy carries only in-frame clones and drops some. The table records some 190,000 clones, about half of them present only once. Specified treatment: oral pan-JAK inhibitor, 5-10 mg twice daily. PBMCs served as the source from which CD4+ and CD8+ T cells were sorted. The source of the sample is a study of CD8+ T cells in alopecia areata. Between the trimmed V and J ends, which lost 4 bases and 8 bases, there was a span of 18 bases. Germline lookup yields CDR1 SGDLS and CDR2 YYNGEE. This CDR3 contains 14 residues.

The sample consisted of CD8+ T cells sorted from blood, taken around week 53, from a patient treated with tofacitinib. This receptor was taken from a human donor with alopecia areata. The chain has TRBV9 and TRBJ1-2; tentative D call: TRBD1 (6 bases). Written as DNA, the CDR3 is TGTGCCAGCAGCCCCAGATGGCAGGGGAAGGGCTACACCTTC. Translation: CASSPRWQGKGYTF.